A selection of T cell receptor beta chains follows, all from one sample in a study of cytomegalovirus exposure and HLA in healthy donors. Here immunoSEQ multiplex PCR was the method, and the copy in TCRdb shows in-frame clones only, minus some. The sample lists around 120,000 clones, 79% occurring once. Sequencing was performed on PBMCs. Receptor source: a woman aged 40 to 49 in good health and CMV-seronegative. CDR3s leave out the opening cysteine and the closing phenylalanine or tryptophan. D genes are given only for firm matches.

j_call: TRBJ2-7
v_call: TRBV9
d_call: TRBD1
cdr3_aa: ASSGAGGYEQY

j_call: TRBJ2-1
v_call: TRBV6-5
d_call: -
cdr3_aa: ASSYSPGDGREQF

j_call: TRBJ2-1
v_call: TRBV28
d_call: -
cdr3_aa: ASSVATSGASEQF

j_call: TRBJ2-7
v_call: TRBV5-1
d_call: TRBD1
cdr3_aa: ASSFRTGNSYEQY

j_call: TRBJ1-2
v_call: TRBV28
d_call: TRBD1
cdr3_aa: ASSRPPGQGVYGYT

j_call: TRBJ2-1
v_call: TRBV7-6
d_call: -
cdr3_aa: ASSGGRRDEQF

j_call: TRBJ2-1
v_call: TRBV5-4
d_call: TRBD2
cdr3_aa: ASSLGPAGGREQF

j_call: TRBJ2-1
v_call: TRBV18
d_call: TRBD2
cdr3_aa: ASSPLLAGPLEQF

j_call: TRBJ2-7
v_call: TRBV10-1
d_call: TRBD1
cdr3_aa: ASSYDRGYEQY

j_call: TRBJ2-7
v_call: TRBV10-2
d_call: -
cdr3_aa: ASSVRNEQY

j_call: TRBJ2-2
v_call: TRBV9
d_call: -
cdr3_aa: ASSPGPANTGELF

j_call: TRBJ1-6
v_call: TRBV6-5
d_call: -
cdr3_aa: ASSYDLGRGNSPLH

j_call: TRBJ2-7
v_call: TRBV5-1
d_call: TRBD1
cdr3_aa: ASTDRAGVEQY

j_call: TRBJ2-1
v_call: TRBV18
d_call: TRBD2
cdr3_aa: ASSPLAGGGYNEQF

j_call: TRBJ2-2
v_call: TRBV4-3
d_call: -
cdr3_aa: ASSQDTGPNTGELF

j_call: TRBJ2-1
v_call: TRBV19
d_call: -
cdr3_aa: ASVTGTSTYNEQF

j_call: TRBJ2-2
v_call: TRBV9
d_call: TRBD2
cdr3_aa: ASSGGLVNTGELF

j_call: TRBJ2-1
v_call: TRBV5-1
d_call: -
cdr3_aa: ASSLAPQGRVGDEQF

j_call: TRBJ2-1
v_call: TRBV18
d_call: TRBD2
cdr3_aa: ASSSLGLAGYNEQF

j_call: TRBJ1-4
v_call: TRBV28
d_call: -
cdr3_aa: ASRPTGADGNEKLF

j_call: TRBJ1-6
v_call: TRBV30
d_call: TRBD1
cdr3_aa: AWGSGGSSYNSPLH

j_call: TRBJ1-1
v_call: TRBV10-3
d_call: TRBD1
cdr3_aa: AISSPGTGGGAF

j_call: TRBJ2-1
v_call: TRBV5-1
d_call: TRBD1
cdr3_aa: ASSLPGQTYNEQF

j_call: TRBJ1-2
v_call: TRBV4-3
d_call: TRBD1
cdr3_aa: ASSSQGADGYT

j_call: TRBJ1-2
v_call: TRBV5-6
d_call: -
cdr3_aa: ASRNLPSPGHYGYT

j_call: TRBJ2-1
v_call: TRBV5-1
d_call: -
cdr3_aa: ASSASASDNEQF

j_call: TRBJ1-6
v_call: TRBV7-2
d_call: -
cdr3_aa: ASSLFPSRLDNSPLH

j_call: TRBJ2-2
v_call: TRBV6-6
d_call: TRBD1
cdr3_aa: ASSRGPGELF

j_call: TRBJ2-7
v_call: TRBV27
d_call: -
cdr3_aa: ASSFNYEQY